The clone carrying this T cell receptor (beta chain) was picked up a small number of times. These data come from a study of early T cells in non-severe SARS-CoV-2 infection. Study background: Chains were not paired, and sequencing was done on bulk RNA from unsorted whole blood.

TCRdb independently ran MiXCR on the 5' RACE reads; one entry per CDR3 protein. The repertoire has approximately 77,000 distinct CDR3 sequences, 12% of them found once; the top ten carry about 14%. The germline V gene encodes CDR1 KGHDR and CDR2 SFDVKD. The CDR3 spans 16 residues. The ends were cut back, 4 bases at V and 1 base at J, with 13 bases in the middle. This specimen was whole blood, taken at baseline. This chain connects TRBV24-1 to TRBJ2-1, with D uncertain. This receptor was obtained from an adult who was a healthcare worker with PCR-confirmed SARS-CoV-2 infection or an uninfected control (not recorded which). The donor label of this sample is uncertain. DNA for the CDR3: TGTGCCACCAGTGACTCTACTGGTGTTTCCTACAATGAGCAGTTCTTC. It encodes CATSDSTGVSYNEQFF.